Listed below are T cell receptor beta chains from one sample, sequenced in a study of T cells in tuberculosis. Profiled with immunoSEQ multiplex PCR; TCRdb holds only in-frame clones, not every one. There are around 45,000 clones in the sample; roughly 94% occur only once, and 1.9% lies in the top ten. Material for sequencing was PBMCs. The receptor source for this set is a donor aged 10-35 years with latent tuberculosis or without tuberculosis infection. Some clones in this sample may be carry-over from other donors' samples. The CDR3 runs from the conserved cysteine through the conserved F or W. A D gene is named only where the DNA matches it firmly. A row's size may be missing; if present it is once, few, many or a size class.

d_gene	v_gene	j_gene	abundance	CDR3nt	CDR3aa
TRBD1	TRBV4-2	TRBJ2-6	once	TGTGCCAGCAGCCAAGATTTGAGACAGGGAAACTCTGGGGCCAACGTCCTGACTTTC	CASSQDLRQGNSGANVLTF
NA	TRBV28	TRBJ1-2	NA	TGTGCCAGCAGTTCCTACGTCGAAGCTAACTATGGCTACACCTTC	CASSSYVEANYGYTF
NA	TRBV9	TRBJ1-3	once	TGTGCCAGCAGCCCACAGACCGGCCTTCCTGGAAACACCATATATTTT	CASSPQTGLPGNTIYF
TRBD2	TRBV9	TRBJ2-1	NA	TGTGCCAGCAGCGTAGGGGGCGGGAGGAACAATGAGCAGTTCTTC	CASSVGGGRNNEQFF
NA	TRBV21-1	TRBJ2-7	NA	TGTGCCAGCAGCAAACCTGCTGAAAAACGTAGACTCTACGAGCAGTACTTC	CASSKPAEKRRLYEQYF
NA	TRBV13	TRBJ2-5	few	TGTGCCAGCAGCCCCGCCGGGAGCCCGTGGGAGACCCAGTACTTC	CASSPAGSPWETQYF
NA	TRBV4-3	TRBJ2-2	once	TGCGCCAGCAGCCAAGATCTCCCGGGAGACTCGGTCGGGGAGCTGTTTTTT	CASSQDLPGDSVGELFF
NA	TRBV4-3	TRBJ1-4	NA	TGCGCCAGCAGCCAAGATTCTTTAAACAGGGCGGCTGGTGAAAAACTGTTTTTT	CASSQDSLNRAAGEKLFF
TRBD2	TRBV2	TRBJ2-4	NA	TGTGCCAGCAGCGGACTAGAAAACATTCAGTACTTC	CASSGLENIQYF
TRBD2	TRBV7-2	TRBJ2-1	NA	TGTGCCAGCAGCTTGTTAGCGGGAGGGGAAGGGCCTGAGCAGTTCTTC	CASSLLAGGEGPEQFF
NA	TRBV5-1	TRBJ2-7	NA	TGCGCCAGTGGGACAGGGGAACGTCCGGGACTAGCGTTTCCGCTCGAGCAGTACTTC	CASGTGERPGLAFPLEQYF
TRBD1	TRBV14	TRBJ1-1	NA	TGTGCCAGCAGCCAGCCTAAACCCAGGGGGCAAATGAACACTGAAGCTTTCTTT	CASSQPKPRGQMNTEAFF
NA	TRBV7-2	TRBJ1-1	NA	TGTGCCAGCAGCTTTAGAGAGATGAACACTGAAGCTTTCTTT	CASSFREMNTEAFF
TRBD2	TRBV13	TRBJ2-7	NA	TGTGCCAGCAGCTTAGTGGGTGGGCGGGAGAGACCCTACGAGCAGTACTTC	CASSLVGGRERPYEQYF
NA	TRBV4-1	TRBJ1-4	NA	TGCGCCAGCAGCCAAGATTGGGCCTTGGGTGAAAAACTGTTTTTT	CASSQDWALGEKLFF
TRBD1	TRBV28	TRBJ1-5	NA	TGTGCCAGCCGAGTAAGGGGGCTCGCGGATCAGCCCCAGCATTTT	CASRVRGLADQPQHF
NA	TRBV4-1	TRBJ1-5	NA	TGCGCCAGCAGCCCAACACAAGTAAATCAGCCCCAGCATTTT	CASSPTQVNQPQHF
NA	TRBV30	TRBJ2-2	NA	TGTGCCTGGAGTGTCGGGGGACCCGGGGAGCTGTTTTTT	CAWSVGGPGELFF
TRBD1	TRBV11-2	TRBJ2-3	NA	TGTGCCAGCAGCACCGACAGGGGAACAGATACGCAGTATTTT	CASSTDRGTDTQYF
TRBD1	TRBV19	TRBJ2-1	NA	TGTGCCAGTAGTGCACCGGGACAGTCCCCCTACAATGAGCAGTTCTTC	CASSAPGQSPYNEQFF
TRBD2	TRBV20-1	TRBJ2-7	NA	TGCAGGGTCGGGACTACCGACGAGCAGTACTTC	CRVGTTDEQYF
NA	TRBV9	TRBJ2-2	NA	TGTGCCAGCAGCGTATTCGATCGAAGCGCGGAACAGGAGCTGTTTTTT	CASSVFDRSAEQELFF
TRBD1	TRBV28	TRBJ1-5	NA	TGTGCCAGCAGCAACAGGGGGTACGGTCAGCCCCAGCATTTT	CASSNRGYGQPQHF
TRBD1	TRBV29-1	TRBJ2-3	NA	TGCAGCGTTGACAGGGGGACGCTGGATACGCAGTATTTT	CSVDRGTLDTQYF
TRBD1	TRBV5-5	TRBJ1-2	NA	TGTGCCAGCAGCGCCGGCGGGGAAGGGGGCGGCTACACCTTC	CASSAGGEGGGYTF
NA	TRBV28	TRBJ2-1	NA	TGTGCCAGCAGTTTAGAGTACGACAACAGGAATGAGCAGTTCTTC	CASSLEYDNRNEQFF
NA	TRBV19	TRBJ1-5	NA	TGTGCCAGTAGTATTATACGGGCAGGGGGCAATCAGCCCCAGCATTTT	CASSIIRAGGNQPQHF
TRBD1	TRBV25-1	TRBJ1-5	once	TGTGCCAGCAGTTACAGGGGACAGGGCCAGCCCCAGCATTTT	CASSYRGQGQPQHF
NA	TRBV9	TRBJ2-7	NA	TGTGCCAGCAGCGCTGGGGGGGGCATTGACTCGTACGAGCAGTACTTC	CASSAGGGIDSYEQYF
NA	TRBV5-4	TRBJ2-3	NA	TGTGCCAGCAGCGAGGTTAGCACAGATACGCAGTATTTT	CASSEVSTDTQYF
NA	TRBV14	TRBJ2-7	NA	TGTGCCAGCAGCCAAGATAACTTCGCCTACGAGCAGTACTTC	CASSQDNFAYEQYF
NA	TRBV5-1	TRBJ2-1	once	TGCGCCAGCAGCAATGACAGAGGTCCCAATGAGCAGTTCTTC	CASSNDRGPNEQFF
NA	TRBV27	TRBJ1-2	NA	TGTGCCAGCAGTTTAGAGGGAAACTATGGCTACACCTTC	CASSLEGNYGYTF
TRBD1	TRBV4-2	TRBJ2-7	NA	TGTGCCAGCAGCCAACCCGGGACAGACTACGAGCAGTACTTC	CASSQPGTDYEQYF
NA	TRBV9	TRBJ2-2	NA	TGTGCCAGCAGCGCAAAACAAATAACCGGGGAGCTGTTTTTT	CASSAKQITGELFF
TRBD2	TRBV19	TRBJ2-1	NA	TGTGCCAGTAGTATTAAGGGACTAGCGGGAGGCTCCTACAATGAGCAGTTCTTC	CASSIKGLAGGSYNEQFF
NA	TRBV30	TRBJ2-1	NA	TGTGCCTGGAGTTCGGGGAGCTCCTACAATGAGCAGTTCTTC	CAWSSGSSYNEQFF
NA	TRBV29-1	TRBJ2-7	NA	TGCAGCGTCGTAGACAGAAGCTCCTACGAGCAGTACTTC	CSVVDRSSYEQYF
TRBD2	TRBV19	TRBJ2-7	medium-sized	TGTGCCAGTAGTCCCCTCTTGGGGACTAGAAACTACGAGCAGTACTTC	CASSPLLGTRNYEQYF
NA	TRBV6-4	TRBJ2-1	NA	TGTGCCAGCAGTGACCGGGACTACAATGAGCAGTTCTTC	CASSDRDYNEQFF
TRBD1	TRBV25-1	TRBJ1-4	NA	TGTGCCAGCAGTGACTTCATTCTCGGGACAGAAAATGAAAAACTGTTTTTT	CASSDFILGTENEKLFF
TRBD2	TRBV5-5	TRBJ2-7	NA	TGTGCCAGCAGCTTGCGACTAGCGGGTTACTCCTACGAGCAGTACTTC	CASSLRLAGYSYEQYF
TRBD2	TRBV2	TRBJ2-1	NA	TGTGCCAGCAGTGCCGGTCTAGCGGGATCAAATGAGCAGTTCTTC	CASSAGLAGSNEQFF
NA	TRBV7-6	TRBJ2-7	NA	TGTGCCAGCAGCCCCCGAGGTACCTACGAGCAGTACTTC	CASSPRGTYEQYF
NA	TRBV4-1	TRBJ1-1	NA	TGCGCCAGCAGCCAACGGGGGGGTGACACTGAAGCTTTCTTT	CASSQRGGDTEAFF
NA	TRBV28	TRBJ2-3	NA	TGTGCCAGCATCCCCTTTTACGGGTCTAGCACAGATACGCAGTATTTT	CASIPFYGSSTDTQYF
TRBD2	TRBV4-3	TRBJ2-1	once	TGCGCCAGCAGCCAAGATCGCGGGGTTGGGTCTACGGGGGGACCCTACAATGAGCAGTTCTTC	CASSQDRGVGSTGGPYNEQFF
NA	TRBV28	TRBJ2-3	NA	TGTGCCAGCAGTCGACTTCTCCCAGATACGCAGTATTTT	CASSRLLPDTQYF
NA	TRBV30	TRBJ2-1	NA	TGTGCCTGGAGTGAGGGCCCGGGGAAGTCCTACAATGAGCAGTTCTTC	CAWSEGPGKSYNEQFF
TRBD1	TRBV6-1	TRBJ2-3	once	TGTGCCAGCAGTGAAGGGACAGGGTCCACAGATACGCAGTATTTT	CASSEGTGSTDTQYF
TRBD1	TRBV5-1	TRBJ2-5	NA	TGCGCCAGCAGCTGGGCTAGGACAGGCGGGTCTAAGATAAAAGAGACCCAGTACTTC	CASSWARTGGSKIKETQYF
NA	TRBV28	TRBJ1-1	NA	TGTGCCAGCAGTTTAGTGGGGGGTCTGAACACTGAAGCTTTCTTT	CASSLVGGLNTEAFF
NA	TRBV15	TRBJ2-1	NA	TGTGCCACTGGCAGGGAACTAAGCCATGAGCAGTTCTTC	CATGRELSHEQFF